These 17 T cell receptor beta chains were all obtained from the same sample, sequenced in a study of blood T cell repertoires in COVID-19. Only in-frame clones appear in the TCRdb table, and some are missing; sequencing was by immunoSEQ multiplex PCR. This sample has fewer than 700,000 clones; about 88% occur once, and the top ten carry roughly 7.3%. Sequencing input: peripheral blood. The receptor source for this set is a woman in her forties or fifties with COVID-19, enrolled during active disease.

V and J are TRBV12-3 or TRBV12-4 and TRBJ1-2, with 9 nucleotides matching TRBD1. Unmatched junction bases numbered 8, after V lost 5 bases and J lost 10 bases. CDR3 length equals 13 residues. The CDR3 region is CASSIAGTGNYTF. The CDR3 coding sequence is TGTGCCAGCAGTATCGCCGGGACAGGGAACTACACCTTC.

This chain links TRBV7-2 with TRBJ1-2, with D perhaps TRBD1 (5 bases). This CDR3 is 15 amino acids long. The germline V gene encodes CDR1 SGHTA and CDR2 FQGNSA. Deletions cut 5 bases from V and 1 base from J, with 14 bases between. The CDR3 DNA is TGTGCCAGCAGCGCTGGGCAGGGTTTTAACTATGGCTACACCTTC. Its protein is CASSAGQGFNYGYTF.

The rearrangement joins TRBV6-1 to TRBJ1-1; tentatively, D is TRBD1 (5 bases). Germline CDR1 is MNHNS and CDR2 is SASEGT. The ends were cut back, 5 bases at V and 1 base at J, with 11 bases in the middle. The CDR3 runs 14 residues. In DNA form, the CDR3 reads TGTGCCAGCAGTAGCGGGACGAAGAACACTGAAGCTTTCTTT. This codes for CASSSGTKNTEAFF.

This rearrangement joins TRBV6-5 to TRBJ1-1; D is perhaps TRBD1 (6 bases). This CDR3 region has 14 residues. The V and J ends lost 7 bases and 3 bases respectively, with 15 bases between them. Germline V gives CDR1 MNHEY, CDR2 SVGAGI. The CDR3: CASTEQGLDTEAFF. In DNA form, the CDR3 reads TGTGCCAGCACGGAACAGGGCCTCGACACTGAAGCTTTCTTT.

The rearrangement links TRBV6-2 or TRBV6-3 to TRBJ1-1; 11 nucleotides line up with TRBD1. The junction had 5 bases not matched to a gene; V was cut back by 6 bases and J by 11 bases. Germline loops: CDR1 MNHEY, CDR2 SVGEGT. The CDR3 extends over 12 amino acids. DNA of the CDR3: TGTGCCAGCAGCCACGGGGACAGGGGGGCTTTCTTT. Encoded protein: CASSHGDRGAFF.

This clone has only one observation. Other DNA variants within this sample encode the same CDR3. The V and J genes are TRBV18 and TRBJ2-3, with 9 bases aligning to TRBD1. Germline V lookup: CDR1 KGHSH, CDR2 LQKENI. The CDR3 extends over 16 amino acids. After removal of 2 bases from V and 2 bases from J, the junction contained 5 bases not matched to a gene. The CDR3 DNA is TGTGCCAGCTCACCATTGGGACAGGGTAACACAGATACGCAGTATTTT. Protein: CASSPLGQGNTDTQYF.

The rearrangement joins TRBV2 to TRBJ1-1; 9 bases are shared with TRBD1. The J segment lost 6 bases and the V segment lost 4 bases, leaving 6 bases of the junction unmatched. The germline V gene encodes CDR1 SNHLY and CDR2 FYNNEI. CDR3 length: 14 residues. In DNA form, the CDR3 reads TGTGCCAGCAGTGGGCGACAGGGGGGGTCTGAAGCTTTCTTT. Translated, it gives CASSGRQGGSEAFF. Together with reference TRBV2 and TRBJ1-1, the CDR3 gives the full variable domain: EPEVTQTPSHQVTQMGQEVILRCVPISNHLYFYWYRQILGQKVEFLVSFYNNEISEKSEIFDDQFSVERPDGSNFTLKIRSTKLEDSAMYFCASSGRQGGSEAFFGQGTRLTVV.

The J gene is TRBJ1-2, the V gene TRBV5-6, with 9 nucleotides matching TRBD1. Germline CDR1 SGHDT, CDR2 YYEEEE. The CDR3 loop spans 14 amino acids. Trimming removed 4 bases from V and 7 bases from J; junction bases left unmatched: 8. For the CDR3, the DNA is TGTGCCAGCAGCCCCGACAGGGGGTATGGTGGCTACACCTTC. This sequence encodes CASSPDRGYGGYTF.

The chain joins TRBV12-5 to TRBJ2-4; D unresolved. Germline V CDR1 and CDR2: LGHNT, FRNRAP. V dropped 2 bases and J dropped 12 bases, with 11 bases sitting between them. The CDR3 runs to 12 residues. CDR3 nucleotide sequence: TGTGCTAGTGGTTTGATCACAGATACTCAGTACTTC. This gives the protein CASGLITDTQYF.

The rearrangement links TRBV6-5 to TRBJ2-7; tentative D call: TRBD1 (6 bases). This CDR3 has 13 residues. CDR1 and CDR2 (germline): MNHEY, SVGAGI. V lost 7 bases and J lost 3, with 13 bases in between. This CDR3 is CASTRDKDYEQYF. As DNA, the CDR3 is TGTGCCAGCACCAGGGACAAGGACTACGAGCAGTACTTC.

This clone was detected once. The rearrangement uses TRBV24-1 and TRBJ2-5; 10 bases align to TRBD2. This CDR3 contains 15 residues. Unmatched junction bases numbered 7, after V lost 6 bases and J lost 4 bases. Germline V lookup: CDR1 KGHDR, CDR2 SFDVKD. CDR3 amino acids: CATSYSGGAGETQYF. The CDR3 nucleotides read TGTGCCACCAGTTACAGCGGGGGGGCCGGAGAGACCCAGTACTTC.

This clone turned up a few times. This chain uses TRBV5-1 with TRBJ1-1, with unresolved D. This CDR3 is 13 amino acids long. The germline gives CDR1 SGHRS, CDR2 YFSETQ. The ends were cut back, 5 bases at V and 0 bases at J, with 8 bases in the middle. The CDR3 region has the DNA TGCGCCAGCAGGGTGGAGGTGAACACTGAAGCTTTCTTT. It is translated as CASRVEVNTEAFF.

The CDR3 nucleotides read TGCGCCAGCAGTCCCGGGACTAGCGTTAACGAGCAGTACTTC. This codes for CASSPGTSVNEQYF. This rearrangement joins TRBV10-2 to TRBJ2-7; TRBD2 matches at 10 bases. In germline, CDR1 is WSHSY, CDR2 SAAADI. V lost 5 bases and J lost 5; bases outside the gene matches: 6. The CDR3 is made up of 14 amino acids.

The V gene is TRBV5-1, the J gene TRBJ2-3; TRBD1 might be the D (5 bases). V was shortened by 0 bases and J by 0 bases, with 11 bases between the two germline ends. The length of the CDR3 is 16 residues. Germline V lookup: CDR1 SGHRS, CDR2 YFSETQ. CDR3 nucleotides: TGCGCCAGCAGCTTGGCCCTGACAGCTAGCACAGATACGCAGTATTTT. It translates to CASSLALTASTDTQYF.

The J gene is TRBJ1-5, the V gene TRBV2; D call uncertain. Germline CDR1 is SNHLY and CDR2 is FYNNEI. The CDR3 contains 14 residues. Trimming took off 7 bases at V and 0 bases at J, with 10 bases between the two ends. CDR3 in DNA: TGTGCCAGCAACCGGGAGAGTAGCAATCAGCCCCAGCATTTT. This codes for CASNRESSNQPQHF.

CDR3 amino acids: CASSQGSIGAFF. DNA for the CDR3: TGTGCCAGCAGCCAAGGCTCCATCGGGGCTTTCTTT. The rearrangement links TRBV3-1 (or the pseudogene TRBV3-2) to TRBJ1-1; D is ambiguous. V was shortened by 1 base and J by 11 bases, with 11 bases between the two germline ends. Per germline, CDR1 LGHDT and CDR2 YNNKEL (reference sequence). This CDR3 has 12 residues.

This chain connects TRBV19 to TRBJ1-6; 10 bases are a match to TRBD1. The CDR3 length is 16 residues. Germline CDR1 is LNHDA and CDR2 is SQIVND (reference sequence). The junction had 9 bases not matched to a gene; V was cut back by 9 bases and J by 4 bases. The CDR3 region has the DNA TGTGCCAGCCGGACAGGGGGTAACATTTATAATTCACCCCTCCACTTT. Amino acids: CASRTGGNIYNSPLHF.